This T cell receptor (beta chain) emerged from a study of regulatory T cells in long-lasting Graves disease. Overall study findings and caveats: Accuracy was possibly reduced by small sample size.

A word on this clonotype: What it recognizes is unknown. Given a much more abundant clone one base away, this may be a read error.

Indicated time point: newly diagnosed GD, antithyroid drugs for less than 3 months. Making the TCR library involved RNA that had been extracted from PBMCs. The CDR3 is 15 residues long. Germline-derived CDR1 and CDR2 are MNHEY and SVGEGT. Building of the TCR beta libraries involved iRepertoire HTBI primers and Arm-PCR of CDR3 regions. TCRdb analysed the multiplex PCR reads with MiXCR anew, one entry per CDR3 protein. The table records around 360,000 distinct CDR3 sequences, 15% to 20% of them present only once. The same sample was also studied in work on T cells in Graves' hyperthyroidism and ophthalmopathy. From that study: The authors deemed Graves' hyperthyroidism stable absent ophthalmopathy progression within 18 months. Patients were excluded because of uncontrolled infection, other autoimmune disease, pregnancy or lactation.

The specimen comprised peripheral blood mononuclear cells (PBMCs), sampled at new diagnosis, from a patient treated with antithyroid drugs. This receptor was taken from a woman younger than 35 with Graves disease. The chain links TRBV6-2 or TRBV6-3 to TRBJ2-5; tentative D call: TRBD2 (5 bases). In DNA, the CDR3 is TGTGCCAGCAGTGAATGGAGGATACCTCAAGGGACCCAGTACTTC. Amino acids: CASSEWRIPQGTQYF.